This T cell receptor (beta chain) was recorded in a study of CD8+ T cells in alopecia areata. Looking at the study overall: The study gave treated patients oral tofacitinib at 5 to 10 mg twice daily. Study-level findings and limits: Normal skin's resident alphabeta T cells are sequenced alongside lesional scalp T cells.

Notes on this clone: Its specificity is unknown.

Germline V gene data show CDR1 as MNHEY and CDR2 as SVGAGI. The length of the CDR3 is 12 residues. Between the trimmed V and J ends, which lost 5 bases and 7 bases, there was a span of 9 bases. Reverse transcription of extracted RNA yielded cDNA, which provided the sequencing template. The assay was immunoSEQ multiplex PCR, and TCRdb's table has in-frame clones only and misses some. The sample holds 120,000 to 150,000 clones, roughly 44% seen once. The sequence came from a human donor with alopecia areata. The V call is TRBV6-5, the J call TRBJ1-5; weak D call: TRBD1 (5 bases). Sequenced: CD4+ T cells sorted from blood. This CDR3 reads CASSPGGQPQHF. CDR3 nucleotides: TGTGCCAGCAGTCCGGGGGGACAGCCCCAGCATTTT.